This TCR beta chain was identified in a study of sequential checkpoint blockade in melanoma. The study's findings and limits: Clinical benefit was about 30 times likelier when tumor T-cell fraction and clonality increased.

TCRdb's table, derived via immunoSEQ multiplex PCR, lists solely in-frame clones and lacks some. This sample has about 18,000 clones, with roughly 73% found just once. Treatment noted: randomized to nivolumab then ipilimumab (arm A) or the reverse (arm B). V was trimmed by 6 bases and J by 5 bases, leaving 11 bases between them. Per the germline V gene, CDR1 is MNHGY and CDR2 is SAAAGT. This CDR3 comprises 14 residues. This clone qualifies as medium-sized. The target antigen is unknown. The clonotype originates from a human donor with melanoma. The sample in question was tumor tissue (inferred from file names), obtained from a patient given nivolumab and ipilimumab in sequence. The chain carries TRBV6-8 and TRBJ1-6; D may be TRBD1 (5 bases). Written as DNA, the CDR3 is TGTGCCAGCAGACGGCAGGGCGATAATTCACCCCTCCACTTT. Amino acid sequence: CASRRQGDNSPLHF.